These 24 T cell receptor beta chains were sequenced from one sample in a study of blood T cells in healthy people across ages. Using a J-beta primer mix together with a sample-barcoded 5' primer, a second PCR was run for about 6 to 11 cycles. Each CDR3 protein is one row after TCRdb ran MiXCR on the 5' RACE reads. The sample includes around 2 million distinct CDR3 sequences, about two fifths of them seen just once. The sample comprised blood. Every receptor here comes from a human donor in good health.

The J gene is TRBJ2-3, the V gene TRBV20-1, with 8 bases aligning to TRBD2. The CDR3 contains 17 residues. Germline CDR1 DFQATT, CDR2 SNEGSKA (reference sequence). V lost 0 bases and J lost 7; bases outside the gene matches: 15. DNA for the CDR3: TGCAGTGCTAGAGATCTCATCGGAAGCGGGGGAGGGTATACGCAGTATTTT. It specifies CSARDLIGSGGGYTQYF.

Notes on this clonotype: A much larger clone lies a single base off, so this may be a read error. V usage is TRBV7-2 and J usage is TRBJ1-2; no definite D call. Germline V gene data show CDR1 as SGHTA and CDR2 as FQGNSA. This CDR3 is 14 amino acids long. The CDR3 spells CASSLESQNCGYTF. The CDR3 DNA follows: TGTGCCAGCAGCTTAGAATCACAGAACTGTGGCTACACCTTC.

The table lists this clonotype with a few counts. V and J are TRBV20-1 and TRBJ1-1; D not certain. Germline-derived CDR1 and CDR2 are DFQATT and SNEGSKA (reference sequence). This CDR3 contains 12 residues. Between the trimmed V and J ends, which lost 1 base and 12 bases, there was a span of 15 bases. CDR3 region: CSARGGGSESFF. The CDR3 bases are TGCAGTGCTAGAGGAGGCGGATCTGAGTCTTTCTTT.

The chain employs TRBV7-2 and TRBJ1-1; unclear D gene. V was pared by 3 bases and J by 4 bases, with 18 bases between. CDR3 size: 16 residues. Germline loops: CDR1 SGHTA, CDR2 FQGNSA. For the CDR3, the DNA is TGTGCCAGCAGCTTGGCCCCGACGGGATTAACCACTGAAGCTTTCTTT. This gives the protein CASSLAPTGLTTEAFF. Looking up the rest from reference TRBV7-2 and TRBJ1-1 gives the full variable domain: GAGVSQSPSNKVTEKGKDVELRCDPISGHTALYWYRQSLGQGLEFLIYFQGNSAPDKSGLPSDRFSAERTGGSVSTLTIQRTQQEDSAVYLCASSLAPTGLTTEAFFGQGTRLTVV.

This clonotype was counted many times. This chain connects TRBV29-1 to TRBJ2-6; D not resolved. The CDR3 covers 13 residues. CDR1 is SQVTM, CDR2 ANQGSEA, per germline. Between the trimmed V and J ends, which lost 6 bases and 0 bases, there was a span of 6 bases. CDR3 DNA sequence: TGCAGCGTGATCATCTCTGGGGCCAACGTCCTGACTTTC. This sequence encodes CSVIISGANVLTF.

A single count supports this clonotype. One end of the junction does not line up with germline, which may come from a read error. V usage is TRBV15 and J usage is TRBJ1-2; 7 nucleotides align to TRBD1. The germline CDR1 and CDR2 sequences are LNHNV and YYDKDF (reference sequence). There are 15 residues in the CDR3. This CDR3 is CVTSRGDRALRGYTF. CDR3 bases: TGTGTCACCAGCAGGGGAGACAGGGCCCTTCGTGGCTACACCTTC.

The chain couples TRBV15 to TRBJ1-6, with 9 bases identical to TRBD1. The CDR3 extends over 15 amino acids. V lost 1 base and J lost 7; bases outside the gene matches: 2. Germline CDR1 and CDR2: LNHNV and YYDKDF (reference sequence). CDR3 nucleotides: TGTGCCACCAGCAGAGTTGGGACAGGGAATTCACCCCTCCACTTT. This codes for CATSRVGTGNSPLHF.

The chain joins TRBV6-5 to TRBJ1-1; D gene unclear. The germline gives CDR1 MNHEY, CDR2 SVGAGI. This CDR3 contains 15 residues. Trimming cost V 5 bases and J 1 base, with 14 bases left between them. The CDR3 DNA is TGTGCCAGCAGTGTGAGTACACTACCGAACACTGAAGCTTTCTTT. It codes for CASSVSTLPNTEAFF.

This chain uses TRBV5-1 with TRBJ2-3, with 11 bases matching TRBD2. CDR1 and CDR2 from the germline V gene are SGHRS and YFSETQ. V lost 1 base to trimming and J lost 2 bases; unmatched junction nucleotides: 12. This CDR3 is 19 amino acids long. CDR3 nucleotides: TGCGCCAGCAGCTTGTGGGCCACCGGGACTAGCGGACTCACAGATACGCAGTATTTT. Its translation is CASSLWATGTSGLTDTQYF.

There are a few counts of this clonotype. The chain couples TRBV2 to TRBJ2-1, with TRBD1 identical over 7 bases. The CDR3 consists of 13 residues. V dropped 7 bases and J dropped 9; count of bases not matched to a gene: 9. Per the germline V gene, CDR1 is SNHLY and CDR2 is FYNNEI. As DNA, the CDR3 is TGTGCCAGCAAAGAAACAGGGGCGGGTGAGCAGTTCTTC. It yields the protein CASKETGAGEQFF.

The V gene is TRBV6-5, the J gene TRBJ2-7; maybe TRBD2 (5 bases). The CDR3 has 14 residues. Germline-derived CDR1 and CDR2 are MNHEY and SVGAGI. With 0 bases removed from V and 5 bases from J, the gap between germline ends came to 11 bases. CDR3 residues: CASSYSGVRNEQYF. The CDR3 nucleotides are TGTGCCAGCAGTTACTCCGGGGTACGGAACGAGCAGTACTTC.

The genes are TRBV12-5 and TRBJ1-6, with TRBD1 matching over 7 bases. Unmatched junction bases numbered 2, after V lost 2 bases and J lost 7 bases. The CDR3 is 14 residues long. From germline, CDR1 is LGHNT and CDR2 FRNRAP. CDR3 DNA sequence: TGTGCTAGTGGTTTGACAGGGGCGAATTCACCCCTCCACTTT. This gives the protein CASGLTGANSPLHF. The entire variable domain, with the rest obtained from reference TRBV12-5 and TRBJ1-6, is as follows: DARVTQTPRHKVTEMGQEVTMRCQPILGHNTVFWYRQTMMQGLELLAYFRNRAPLDDSGMPKDRFSAEMPDATLATLKIQPSEPRDSAVYFCASGLTGANSPLHFGNGTRLTVT.

The rearrangement uses TRBV4-3 and TRBJ2-5, with 10 bases matching TRBD1. Per the germline V gene, CDR1 is LGHNA and CDR2 is YSLEER. The CDR3 has 17 residues. V shed 0 bases, J shed 4 bases, and the junction held 8 bases outside the gene matches. The CDR3 coding sequence is TGCGCCAGCAGCCAAGATCTGGGTCGGGACAGGGGAGAGACCCAGTACTTC. It is translated as CASSQDLGRDRGETQYF.

The chain combines TRBV12-3 or TRBV12-4 with TRBJ2-5; 7 bases match TRBD2. The DNA end is more similar to TRBJ2-7, so the J call may be wrong. The CDR3 loop spans 15 amino acids. The CDR3 reads CASSLARGMGYEQYF. CDR3 DNA: TGTGCCAGCAGTTTAGCGCGGGGGATGGGTTACGAGCAGTACTTC.

The V gene is TRBV4-3, the J gene TRBJ1-4; 9 bases are shared with TRBD1. In germline, CDR1 is LGHNA, CDR2 YSLEER. The CDR3 spans 15 residues. V lost 0 bases and J lost 8; bases outside the gene matches: 4. CDR3 residues: CASSQDTGGEEKLFF. CDR3 DNA: TGCGCCAGCAGCCAAGATACAGGGGGCGAGGAAAAACTGTTTTTT.

This clonotype turned up a few times. The V and J genes are TRBV4-3 and TRBJ2-5; 7 bases match TRBD1. The V and J ends lost 1 base and 3 bases, in that order; junction bases with no gene match: 8. Germline V lookup: CDR1 LGHNA, CDR2 YSLEER. The CDR3 has 16 residues. The CDR3 is CASSQGSDRAKETQYF. The CDR3 DNA is TGCGCCAGCAGCCAAGGGAGTGACAGGGCCAAAGAGACCCAGTACTTC.

CDR3 DNA sequence: TGTGCCAGCAGCTTAGTCGGGGGGGCCGATAATGAGCAGTTCTTC. Its protein product is CASSLVGGADNEQFF. J is TRBJ2-1 and V is TRBV11-3; 8 positions match TRBD2. Trimming removed 1 base from V and 7 bases from J; junction bases left unmatched: 6. The CDR3 extends over 15 amino acids. Germline lookup yields CDR1 SGHNT and CDR2 YENEEA.

J is TRBJ1-1 and V is TRBV2; D gene uncertain. Per the germline V gene, CDR1 is SNHLY and CDR2 is FYNNEI. The V end lost 8 bases, the J end lost 10 bases, and 17 bases lay between the germline ends. The CDR3 is 12 residues long. CDR3 amino acids: CASSPAALGAFF. The DNA of the CDR3 is TGTGCCAGCTCCCCGGCAGCATTAGGAGCTTTCTTT.

This clonotype was seen only a few times. This sequence joins TRBV20-1 and TRBJ2-7, with 8 bases lining up with TRBD1. This CDR3 spans 15 amino acids. CDR1 and CDR2 (germline): DFQATT, SNEGSKA (reference sequence). Losses at the gene ends were 3 bases for V and 5 bases for J; bases not matched to a gene: 12. DNA of the CDR3: TGCAGTGCTAGGGGCAGGGGGCGTTTTGTAGACGAGCAGTACTTC. It is translated as CSARGRGRFVDEQYF.

The gene calls are TRBV28 and TRBJ2-7; no clear D gene. Germline V gene data show CDR1 as MDHEN and CDR2 as SYDVKM. The V end was cut by 8 bases, the J end by 3 bases, with 17 bases between. The CDR3 runs to 14 residues. This chain's CDR3 is CASGPLAENYEQYF. In DNA, the CDR3 is TGTGCCAGCGGGCCCCTGGCGGAGAACTACGAGCAGTACTTC.

Comment on this clonotype: One base away lies a much larger clone, so this may be a sequencing read error. The chain joins TRBV9 to TRBJ2-1; D possibly matches TRBD1 or TRBD2 (5 bases each). This CDR3 has 15 amino acids. The ends were cut back, 4 bases at V and 10 bases at J, with 21 bases in the middle. Germline CDR1 reads SGDLS; CDR2 reads YYNGEE. The CDR3 sequence: CASSLSWGFPYEQFF. The CDR3 nucleotides are TGTGCCAGCAGCCTATCATGGGGGTTCCCCTACGAGCAGTTCTTC.

In DNA form, the CDR3 reads TGTGCCAGCAGCTCCCCTGGAGGGACAAGGAAGCAGTTCTTC. Translation gives CASSSPGGTRKQFF. The V gene is TRBV11-1, the J gene TRBJ2-1; D might be TRBD1 or TRBD2, each matching 6 bases. Germline loops: CDR1 SGHAT, CDR2 FQDESV (reference sequence). The CDR3 has 14 amino acids. The germline V and J ends were trimmed by 4 bases and 11 bases, with 18 bases remaining between them.

With regard to this clonotype: The germline gene is not matched at one end of the junction; a read error may be the cause. This chain joins TRBV5-1 and TRBJ1-4, with TRBD1 matching over 7 bases. The CDR3 runs to 15 residues. Germline-derived CDR1 and CDR2 are SGHRS and YFSETQ. The DNA of the CDR3 is TGCGCCAGCAACTTGGCCGGGACAGCTAATGAAAAACTGTTTTTT. This gives the protein CASNLAGTANEKLFF.

This clonotype was seen a few times. The DNA is left out, because the CDR3 cannot be placed on it with certainty; the CDR3 is given as TCRdb lists it. The genes are TRBV20-1 and TRBJ1-2; the table names TRBD1, a call not compared with the DNA. The CDR3 is made up of 20 amino acids, end residues included. Looked up from germline, CDR1 is DFQATT and CDR2 is SNEGSKA (reference sequence). The CDR3: CSLGARNTQYFGPGTGGYTF.